Shown below are 24 T cell receptor beta chains from a single sample sequenced in a study of blood T cell repertoires in COVID-19. Data came from immunoSEQ multiplex PCR; TCRdb stores just in-frame clones and leaves some out. The table records approximately 490,000 clones, approximately 90% of them present only once. Sequencing input: PBMCs or T cells enriched from blood (not recorded which). These receptors all come from a woman aged 18-29 years who had recovered from COVID-19.

As to this clone: The sample holds other DNA sequences that translate to the same CDR3. The chain combines TRBV5-1 with TRBJ2-7, with 8 bases that match TRBD1. Trimming removed 0 bases from V and 3 bases from J; junction bases left unmatched: 2. The germline gives CDR1 SGHRS, CDR2 YFSETQ. This CDR3 contains 14 residues. The CDR3 sequence: CASSLGQGLYEQYF. DNA for the CDR3: TGCGCCAGCAGCTTGGGACAGGGGCTCTACGAGCAGTACTTC.

V usage is TRBV5-6 and J usage is TRBJ1-1; TRBD1 matches at 8 bases. V shed 1 base, J shed 4 bases, and the junction held 12 bases outside the gene matches. The CDR3 runs 17 residues. Germline-derived CDR1 and CDR2 are SGHDT and YYEEEE. This CDR3 is CASSLRIGQGGGTEAFF. The DNA of the CDR3 is TGTGCCAGCAGCTTGAGGATTGGACAGGGAGGCGGCACTGAAGCTTTCTTT.

The gene calls are TRBV11-3 and TRBJ1-6, with D maybe TRBD1 (5 bases). Per the germline V gene, CDR1 is SGHNT and CDR2 is YENEEA. CDR3 size: 14 residues. Trimming left V 4 bases short and J 5 bases short, with 9 bases between. CDR3 sequence reads: CASSYDSNNSPLHF. The CDR3 DNA reads TGTGCCAGCAGCTATGACAGTAATAATTCACCCCTCCACTTT.

CDR3 bases: TGTGCCAGCAGCCAAACAAACGGGGGGCGGGGAGATACGCAGTATTTT. Its protein product is CASSQTNGGRGDTQYF. The chain joins TRBV3-1 (or the pseudogene TRBV3-2) to TRBJ2-3, with D maybe TRBD2 (7 bases). Germline-derived CDR1 and CDR2 are LGHDT and YNNKEL (reference sequence). Trimming removed 2 bases from V and 5 bases from J, with 17 bases in between. The CDR3 is 16 residues long.

The rearrangement joins TRBV21-1 to TRBJ2-4; the table gives TRBD2 as D, unverified against the DNA. TRBV21-1 is a pseudogene. The CDR3 is made up of 15 amino acids. The CDR3 here is CASSKWNSGRGIQYF. In DNA form, the CDR3 reads TGTGCCAGCAGCAAATGGAATTCAGGACGGGGCATTCAGTACTTC.

This clone was observed a single time. The chain has TRBV4-2 and TRBJ2-2, with D maybe TRBD2 (6 bases). Deletions cut 0 bases from V and 0 bases from J, with 8 bases between. CDR1 and CDR2 from the germline V gene are LGHNA and YNFKEQ. This CDR3 has 16 amino acids. The CDR3 sequence: CASSQDLATNTGELFF. In nucleotides, the CDR3 is TGTGCCAGCAGCCAAGACCTAGCGACGAACACCGGGGAGCTGTTTTTT.

V gene TRBV5-4 combines with J gene TRBJ1-1, with TRBD1 matching 7 bases. This CDR3 is 14 amino acids long. The germline V gene encodes CDR1 SGHNT and CDR2 YYREEE (reference sequence). Unmatched junction bases numbered 3, after V lost 4 bases and J lost 0 bases. The CDR3 sequence is CASSDRALNTEAFF. DNA for the CDR3: TGTGCCAGCAGCGACAGGGCTCTGAACACTGAAGCTTTCTTT.

This clone is a singleton in its sample. The gene calls are TRBV3-1 (or the pseudogene TRBV3-2) and TRBJ2-5; TRBD2 aligns across 9 bases. The CDR3 consists of 18 residues. Germline CDR1 LGHDT, CDR2 YNNKEL (reference sequence). V gave up 4 bases and J gave up 4 bases; unmatched junction bases: 16. CDR3 nucleotides: TGTGCCAGCAGCCGAAATCCCCCGGGGCTAGCGGGGCCAGAGACCCAGTACTTC. It yields the protein CASSRNPPGLAGPETQYF.

The rearrangement uses TRBV23-1 and TRBJ1-1; D is unclear. TRBV23-1 is known as an ORF, though its function is uncertain. Trimming cost V 7 bases and J 1 base, with 16 bases left between them. This CDR3 spans 15 amino acids. CDR3 nucleotides: TGCGCCAGCATAGGATGGGCCGCAGGGAACACTGAAGCTTTCTTT. Translating it yields CASIGWAAGNTEAFF.

J is TRBJ2-5 and V is TRBV23-1; D is perhaps TRBD2 (5 bases). TRBV23-1 is an ORF; its function is uncertain. The CDR3 totals 15 residues. Trimming left V 7 bases short and J 4 bases short, with 19 bases between. The CDR3 loop is CASKLARAGRETQYF. The CDR3 nucleotides read TGCGCCAGCAAGCTAGCTAGGGCGGGTAGAGAGACCCAGTACTTC.

The chain recombines TRBV5-4 with TRBJ2-3; 11 bases are shared with TRBD2. Germline CDR1 is SGHNT and CDR2 is YYREEE (reference sequence). Trimming removed 4 bases from V and 3 bases from J; junction bases left unmatched: 7. The CDR3 is made up of 16 amino acids. Here the CDR3 DNA reads TGTGCCAGCAGCCTCCCGGGACTAGCGGTAACAGATACGCAGTATTTT. Amino acids: CASSLPGLAVTDTQYF.

The rearrangement joins TRBV30 to TRBJ1-2; maybe TRBD1 (5 bases). V lost 0 bases, J lost 4 bases, and 12 bases lay in between. CDR3 length: 14 amino acids. Germline CDR1 GTSNPN, CDR2 SVGIG (reference sequence). For the CDR3, the DNA is TGTGCCTGGAGTGTATCGTCCAGGGCCTATGGCTACACCTTC. Amino acids: CAWSVSSRAYGYTF. Together with reference TRBV30 and TRBJ1-2, the CDR3 gives the full variable domain: SQTIHQWPATLVQPVGSPLSLECTVEGTSNPNLYWYRQAAGRGLQLLFYSVGIGQISSEVPQNLSASRPQDRQFILSSKKLLLSDSGFYLCAWSVSSRAYGYTFGSGTRLTVV.

J is TRBJ1-2 and V is TRBV5-7, with a tentative D call TRBD1 (6 bases). TRBV5-7 is noted as an ORF with a role that remains uncertain. The CDR3 runs 14 residues. V was cut by 5 bases and J by 4 bases, with 15 bases left in between. CDR3 in amino acids: CASSNPDRLYGYTF. DNA for the CDR3: TGTGCCAGCAGTAACCCAGACAGGCTCTATGGCTACACCTTC.

This chain connects TRBV28 to TRBJ1-2; TRBD1 is a possible D gene (6 bases). CDR3 size: 13 residues. V lost 2 bases and J 4 bases, leaving 8 bases between the germline ends. Germline V gene data show CDR1 as MDHEN and CDR2 as SYDVKM. CDR3: CASSLGQSYGYTF. In DNA, the CDR3 is TGTGCCAGCAGTTTAGGACAGTCCTATGGCTACACCTTC.

V is TRBV7-8 and J is TRBJ2-1, with D possibly being TRBD2 (6 bases). Germline lookup yields CDR1 SGHVS and CDR2 FQNEAQ. Trimming took 2 bases from V and 3 from J, leaving 17 bases between them. The CDR3 sequence is 17 residues long. CDR3 sequence: CASSLRVGGAVYNEQFF. CDR3 nucleotides: TGTGCCAGCAGCTTAAGGGTCGGCGGGGCGGTCTACAATGAGCAGTTCTTC.

The rearrangement uses TRBV7-9 and TRBJ1-2; perhaps TRBD1 as D (6 bases). The V gene lost 5 bases and the J gene lost 4 bases, with 17 bases spanning the gap. Germline V lookup: CDR1 SEHNR, CDR2 FQNEAQ (reference sequence). The CDR3 has 15 amino acids. CDR3 region: CASSKAGAEGYGYTF. The CDR3 bases are TGTGCCAGCAGCAAAGCAGGGGCAGAAGGCTATGGCTACACCTTC.

The chain employs TRBV12-5 and TRBJ1-3; 8 bases match TRBD1. Germline CDR1 LGHNT, CDR2 FRNRAP. V trimming: 8 bases; J trimming: 4 bases; junction bases outside the gene matches: 7. The CDR3 is made up of 14 amino acids. The CDR3 bases are TGTGCTAGTACAGGGACAGGAGGAGGAAACACCATATATTTT. Translation: CASTGTGGGNTIYF.

The V call is TRBV2, the J call TRBJ2-7; weak D call: TRBD2 (5 bases). Germline CDR1 and CDR2: SNHLY and FYNNEI. Trimming shortened V by 2 bases and J by 3 bases, and 5 bases separated the two germline ends. The CDR3 sequence is 12 residues long. The CDR3: CASSERDYEQYF. The CDR3 nucleotides read TGTGCCAGCAGTGAACGGGACTACGAGCAGTACTTC.

This clone was detected only a few times. The V and J genes are TRBV19 and TRBJ1-1; D might be TRBD1 (6 bases). CDR1 and CDR2 (germline): LNHDA, SQIVND (reference sequence). The CDR3 is 13 amino acids. The V and J ends lost 3 bases and 6 bases respectively, with 11 bases between them. This CDR3 is CASSMQGMAEAFF. For the CDR3, the DNA is TGTGCCAGTAGTATGCAGGGGATGGCTGAAGCTTTCTTT.

V and J are TRBV28 and TRBJ2-3; 7 bases fit TRBD2. V gave up 7 bases and J gave up 0 bases; unmatched junction bases: 13. The CDR3 contains 17 residues. Germline assignment: CDR1 MDHEN and CDR2 SYDVKM. CDR3 protein: CASTPPGPSGSTDTQYF. The CDR3 region has the DNA TGTGCCAGCACCCCACCCGGCCCTAGCGGAAGCACAGATACGCAGTATTTT.

The V gene is TRBV5-1, the J gene TRBJ2-5; TRBD1 is a possible D gene (6 bases). CDR1 and CDR2 from the germline V gene are SGHRS and YFSETQ. Trimming took 0 bases from V and 3 from J, leaving 9 bases between them. The CDR3 consists of 14 residues. The CDR3 loop is CASSLGAGEETQYF. The DNA of the CDR3 is TGCGCCAGCAGCTTGGGGGCAGGGGAAGAGACCCAGTACTTC.

The V and J genes are TRBV6-1 and TRBJ2-3; 10 bases are a match to TRBD2. V shed 4 bases, J shed 2 bases, and the junction held 6 bases outside the gene matches. Germline V gene sequence: CDR1 MNHNS, CDR2 SASEGT. CDR3 size: 16 residues. The CDR3 sequence is CASSGLAGAHTDTQYF. The CDR3 DNA is TGTGCCAGCAGTGGGCTAGCGGGGGCCCACACAGATACGCAGTATTTT.

The rearrangement links TRBV7-2 to TRBJ1-2, with D unresolved. Per the germline V gene, CDR1 is SGHTA and CDR2 is FQGNSA. The V end was cut by 3 bases, the J end by 4 bases, with 6 bases between. The CDR3 sequence is 12 residues long. The CDR3 spells CASSLQVYGYTF. CDR3 sequence (DNA): TGTGCCAGCAGCTTGCAGGTCTATGGCTACACCTTC. The variable domain in full, with the rest retrieved from reference TRBV7-2 and TRBJ1-2, is GAGVSQSPSNKVTEKGKDVELRCDPISGHTALYWYRQSLGQGLEFLIYFQGNSAPDKSGLPSDRFSAERTGGSVSTLTIQRTQQEDSAVYLCASSLQVYGYTFGSGTRLTVV.

CDR3 region: CASSRIVGGNEQFF. CDR3 sequence (DNA): TGTGCCAGCAGCCGGATTGTAGGGGGCAATGAGCAGTTCTTC. This rearrangement joins TRBV3-1 (or the pseudogene TRBV3-2) to TRBJ2-1, with D possibly TRBD1 on 6 matching bases. This CDR3 is built from 14 residues. V was clipped by 4 bases and J by 6 bases, with 13 bases between them. Germline CDR1 LGHDT, CDR2 YNNKEL (reference sequence).